This TCR beta chain was identified during a study of T cells in Graves' hyperthyroidism and ophthalmopathy (dated by TCRdb to between 2018 and 2021). In terms of the full investigation: Peripheral blood samples were taken at the time of initial diagnosis, prior to any treatment. The 100 or so discovery patients were randomly split 7:3 into training and test sets. Thyroid tissue and blood T-cell repertoires from more than 5 Graves' hyperthyroidism patients were also compared in the study. After sampling, hyperthyroidism patients received methimazole starting at 30 mg daily, and ophthalmopathy patients received high-dose intravenous methylprednisolone. A discovery cohort of roughly 96 patients, about 43 with Graves' ophthalmopathy and roughly 59 with stable Graves' hyperthyroidism, was used to find distinguishing TCR V-J signatures. The paper describes TCR Vbeta CDR3 sequencing of some 130 peripheral blood samples, made up of 43 ophthalmopathy patients, some 80 hyperthyroidism patients and about 17 progressor patients. Whether ophthalmopathy could be predicted prospectively was tested in an independent validation cohort made up of 18 hyperthyroidism patients plus 17 patients who later progressed to ophthalmopathy. General study outcomes and caveats: Ophthalmopathy was separated from stable hyperthyroidism by a 13 V-J signature model, with about 88% sensitivity and roughly 81% specificity obtained in cross-validation and 80%/75% obtained in testing. In validation, the model predicted progression to ophthalmopathy a median of approximately 6.6 months before onset, with 70% to 71% sensitivity and about 72% specificity. Most expanded thyroid clonotypes (frequency above 0.001) were also detected in blood, a finding suggesting that blood repertoires may reflect thyroid immune responses. No statistical method was used to set the sample size in advance, and investigators knew the group allocation.

Concerning this clonotype itself: There is no known antigen for this receptor. The record has no base qualities; no much larger clone is one base away.

V loses 5 bases of germline sequence and J loses 3 bases, and the interval between the two ends is 16 bases. Reading from cysteine to phenylalanine, the CDR3 counts 15 amino acids. CDR3 DNA is the only sequence kept; it has 45 bases, read in frame from the first base. As encoded in the germline V gene, CDR1 is MNHNS while CDR2 is SASEGT. Stable Graves' hyperthyroidism was defined as the absence of progression to ophthalmopathy over 18 months of follow-up. The hyperthyroidism patients were between 18 and 65 years old and newly diagnosed, with a disease duration of less than 2 months. Patients with uncontrolled infections, other autoimmune diseases, pregnancy or lactation were excluded. Diagnoses were established on the basis of clinical symptoms, serum thyroxine and TRAb, thyroid ultrasound, and orbital computed tomography. PBMCs were isolated from about 10 ml of fresh peripheral blood by Ficoll-Paque density gradient centrifugation. Total RNA was extracted using Trizol reagent, and RNA quality was assessed on an Agilent 2100 Bioanalyzer.

TCR beta CDR3 regions were amplified from RNA transcripts. The TCR CDR3 was subjected to a first round of RT-PCR using the HTBI primer set and the Qiagen OneStep RT-PCR kit. Libraries were constructed in a second round of multiplex PCR, after which size selection and purification were performed. Libraries were sequenced paired-end with 100 bp reads on an Illumina HiSeq2000. The source study handled its data this way. SOAPnuke was used to process the raw data, with reads discarded if the reads contained adapters or uncalled bases, had a mean Phred below 15, or lacked an exact constant-primer or identifier match. COPE v1.2.5 was used to merge high-quality paired reads, and clonotypes were defined as unique nucleotide sequences. Clonotypes were aligned to IMGT TRBV, TRBD and TRBJ reference segments using MiTCR v1.1. Analysis was restricted to V-J combinations with a frequency above 0.0001, which covered roughly 99% of repertoires. The TCS score was defined as the ratio of F50 (clonal expansion) to E x V (chaos), calculated using BLOSUM62-based TCRdist between CDR3 peptides within each V-J. Welch's t-statistics and random forest reduced fewer than 550 V-J features to about 13, which were used in a naive Bayes classifier (R e1071). The Morisita-Horn index was used to measure how similar the thyroid and blood repertoires were. In-frame beta chains were kept once TCRdb had trimmed the public reads at Q25 with fastp and called clones with MiXCR. CDR3 protein duplicates are merged, each entry listing the most common genes and DNA. TCRdb's processing, not the study's, gives the V and J calls here. The sample table holds hundreds of thousands of distinct CDR3 sequences, of which over 35% were seen once. The ten largest make up 8% to 9% of the sample.

Recombination joined TRBV6-1 with TRBJ1-1; the D gene cannot be named for sure. This receptor was taken from a man aged 18 to 29 with Graves' hyperthyroidism. The sequencing sample was made of blood. Here is the DNA: TGTGCCAGCAGTTACCCGGAAACCGGAGACACTGAAGCTTTCTTT. Its translation reads: CASSYPETGDTEAFF.